The clone carrying this TCR beta chain was picked up a small number of times. Its specificity is unknown. With 4 bases removed from V and 6 bases from J, the gap between germline ends came to 17 bases. The CDR3 consists of 14 residues. Per germline, CDR1 SQVTM and CDR2 ANQGSEA. This sample is part of a study of identifying expanded T cells in peripheral blood. Study results and caveats: Technical replicates showed around 1.2 changed clones; around two weeks 15 to 20; four weeks 19.

Sequenced by immunoSEQ multiplex PCR; TCRdb stores in-frame clones only, minus some. The data show about 85,000 clones, with about 91% seen just once and around 3% held by the top ten. During the collection period, no donor immune events like infections were recorded. Sequenced material: blood. The chain combines TRBV29-1 with TRBJ2-3; maybe TRBD2 (6 bases). This clonotype was sampled from a person between 18 and 75 years old in good health. The CDR3 spells CSVVERESLDTQYF. The DNA of the CDR3 is TGCAGCGTTGTAGAACGGGAGAGTCTGGATACGCAGTATTTT.